This TCR beta chain came from a study of blood T cell repertoires in COVID-19. Study context: Donors in the United States, Italy and Spain gave samples during acute or convalescent COVID-19.

This CDR3 comprises 14 residues. Per germline, CDR1 SGHTS and CDR2 YDEGEE. V lost 0 bases, J lost 7 bases, and 4 bases stayed unmatched. Source study methods: The assay estimated nucleated cells by amplifying reference gene primers. Method: immunoSEQ multiplex PCR; TCRdb's copy keeps in-frame clones and lacks some. That table gives V, J and clone size, and the DNA gave D and trimming. The sample has 180,000 or so clones, under 90% seen once. This chain links TRBV5-8 with TRBJ1-5, with 7 bases lining up with TRBD1. The receptor was isolated from a woman in her seventies with COVID-19, enrolled during active disease. The source material was peripheral blood. The CDR3 spells CASSLEQGRQPQHF. The CDR3 DNA is TGTGCCAGCAGCTTGGAACAGGGGAGGCAGCCCCAGCATTTT.